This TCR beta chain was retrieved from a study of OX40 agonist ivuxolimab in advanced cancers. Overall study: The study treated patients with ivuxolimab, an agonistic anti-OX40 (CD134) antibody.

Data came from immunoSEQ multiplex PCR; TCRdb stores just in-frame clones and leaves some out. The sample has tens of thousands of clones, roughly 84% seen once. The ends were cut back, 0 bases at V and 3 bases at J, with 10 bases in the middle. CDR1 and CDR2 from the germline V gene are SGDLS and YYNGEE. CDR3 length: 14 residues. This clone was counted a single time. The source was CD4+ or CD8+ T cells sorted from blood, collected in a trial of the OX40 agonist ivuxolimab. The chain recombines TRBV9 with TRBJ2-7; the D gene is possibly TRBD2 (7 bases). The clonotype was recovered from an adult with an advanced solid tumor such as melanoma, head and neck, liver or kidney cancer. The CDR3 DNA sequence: TGTGCCAGCAGCGTAGGAGGGGGGGGCTACGAGCAGTACTTC. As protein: CASSVGGGGYEQYF.